These 29 T cell receptor beta chains came from one sample sequenced in a study of glioma-infiltrating T cells. TCR alpha and beta CDR3 regions were amplified from RNA using iRepertoire nested multiplex PCR. TCRdb re-called the multiplex PCR reads with MiXCR, one entry per CDR3 protein. This sample yields over 100,000 distinct CDR3 sequences, of which 20% to 30% are seen a single time; around a third belongs to the top ten. The specimen sequenced was glioma tissue, nonneoplastic brain tissue, or PBMCs (not recorded which). These receptors came from a human donor with low-grade glioma or glioblastoma, undergoing nonglioma brain surgery, or in good health (not recorded which).

There are many counts of this clonotype. The chain employs TRBV11-2 and TRBJ2-7, with D unclear. Trimming left V 0 bases short and J 7 bases short, with 7 bases between. The CDR3 consists of 12 residues. Germline CDR1 is SGHAT and CDR2 is FQNNGV. The CDR3 bases are TGTGCCAGCAGCTTAGATCCGCGGGAGCAGTACTTC. Translating gives CASSLDPREQYF.

In its sample, this clonotype was seen many times. The chain joins TRBV18 to TRBJ2-5, with unresolved D. The CDR3 spans 13 residues. Germline CDR1 KGHSH, CDR2 LQKENI. V lost 3 bases to trimming and J lost 3 bases, with 8 bases between them. The CDR3 DNA follows: TGTGCCAGCTCACCGCAACAGAAAGAGACCCAGTACTTC. Amino acids: CASSPQQKETQYF.

This clonotype showed up many times. The CDR3 loop is CASSLSGAQFF. CDR3 DNA: TGTGCCAGCAGCTTGAGCGGGGCCCAGTTCTTC. This chain joins TRBV7-9 and TRBJ2-1; 7 bases line up with TRBD2. V shed 3 bases, J shed 13 bases, and the junction held 3 bases outside the gene matches. The CDR3 consists of 11 residues. The germline V gene has CDR1 SEHNR and CDR2 FQNEAQ (reference sequence).

In its sample, this clonotype was seen many times. This chain connects TRBV27 to TRBJ2-7; D gene unclear. The germline CDR1 and CDR2 sequences are MNHEY and SMNVEV (reference sequence). The CDR3 length is 13 residues. Between the trimmed V and J ends, which lost 1 base and 3 bases, there was a span of 7 bases. The chain's CDR3 is CASSLYRNYEQYF. DNA for the CDR3: TGTGCCAGCAGTTTATACCGAAACTACGAGCAGTACTTC.

This clonotype was found many times. The rearrangement links TRBV6-1 to TRBJ1-2; TRBD1 is a possible D gene (5 bases). CDR1 is MNHNS, CDR2 SASEGT, per germline. The CDR3 contains 14 residues. V was shortened by 1 base and J by 8 bases, with 14 bases between the two germline ends. The CDR3 reads CASSEEPGTSGYTF. CDR3 sequence (DNA): TGTGCCAGCAGTGAAGAACCCGGGACGTCCGGCTACACCTTC.

The rearrangement uses TRBV29-1 and TRBJ1-3, with a tentative D call TRBD1 (5 bases). V lost 6 bases, J lost 8 bases, and 23 bases lay in between. This CDR3 spans 15 amino acids. CDR1 is SQVTM, CDR2 ANQGSEA, per germline. In nucleotides, the CDR3 is TGCAGCGTCGTGGACACATGGGGGACTGTAGACACCATATATTTT. This encodes CSVVDTWGTVDTIYF.

This clonotype was seen ten or more times. V and J are TRBV28 and TRBJ1-2; a possible D gene is TRBD1 (6 bases). CDR3 length equals 11 residues. The germline V and J ends were trimmed by 8 bases and 6 bases, with 10 bases remaining between them. Looked up from germline, CDR1 is MDHEN and CDR2 is SYDVKM. This CDR3 is CASHTGHGYTF. The CDR3 coding sequence is TGTGCCAGCCACACAGGGCATGGCTACACCTTC.

For this clonotype: One end of the junction varies from germline; a read error may be responsible. The V call is TRBV19, the J call TRBJ2-7, with a tentative D call TRBD2 (6 bases). Germline V lookup: CDR1 LNHDA, CDR2 SQIVND (reference sequence). The CDR3 is made up of 14 amino acids. DNA for the CDR3: TGTGCCAGTAGTATAGCTGCGGGACCGAGCGAGCGGTACTTC. The encoded protein is CASSIAAGPSERYF.

The chain is built from TRBV20-1 and TRBJ1-1; 8 nucleotides line up with TRBD1. CDR1 DFQATT and CDR2 SNEGSKA come from the germline V gene (reference sequence). J was trimmed by 4 bases and V by 3 bases; bases with no gene match: 7. The CDR3 runs to 14 residues. CDR3 protein: CSASLGTGTTEAFF. The DNA for the CDR3 is TGCAGTGCTAGTCTAGGGACAGGAACCACTGAAGCTTTCTTT.

Notes on this clonotype: Given the absence of the conserved phenylalanine or tryptophan at the CDR3 end, a read error is likely. The V gene is TRBV6-1, the J gene TRBJ2-7; 7 bases fit TRBD1. Germline values: CDR1 MNHNS, CDR2 SASEGT. The CDR3 covers 15 residues. The trim removed 6 bases at V and 2 bases at J, leaving 10 bases unmatched. The CDR3 loop reads CASRHSETGTYEQYL. In nucleotides, the CDR3 is TGTGCCAGCAGACATTCCGAGACAGGGACCTACGAGCAGTACCTC.

This clonotype has more than one count but fewer than ten. The rearrangement joins TRBV12-3 or TRBV12-4 to TRBJ1-1; a weak D match, TRBD1 (6 bases). The CDR3 loop spans 15 amino acids. Trimming cost V 5 bases and J 5 bases, with 18 bases left between them. CDR3 in DNA: TGTGCCAGCAGTGTCCCGGGGGGGGCGCGAACTGAAGCTTTCTTT. It specifies CASSVPGGARTEAFF.

In this sample, this clonotype turned up many times. The J gene is TRBJ2-1, the V gene TRBV25-1; D uncertain. This CDR3 comprises 16 residues. Germline-derived CDR1 and CDR2 are MGHDK and SYGVNS. With 2 bases removed from V and 0 bases from J, the gap between germline ends came to 11 bases. The CDR3 loop reads CASSELGLSSYNEQFF. DNA of the CDR3: TGTGCCAGCAGTGAACTCGGCCTGAGCTCCTACAATGAGCAGTTCTTC.

This clonotype was picked up many times. V gene TRBV7-2 combines with J gene TRBJ2-1; maybe TRBD1 (6 bases). V was clipped by 3 bases and J by 9 bases, with 12 bases between them. Germline loops: CDR1 SGHTA, CDR2 FQGNSA. This CDR3 spans 13 amino acids. Here the CDR3 reads CASSLTGSSEQFF. The CDR3 DNA reads TGTGCCAGCAGCTTGACAGGCAGTAGTGAGCAGTTCTTC.

The CDR3 bases are TGCAGTGCTACTAGCAGCTCTCGGGCCAGCTACGAGCAGTACTTC. The encoded protein is CSATSSSRASYEQYF. The chain is built from TRBV20-1 and TRBJ2-7; a possible D gene is TRBD2 (5 bases). The germline gives CDR1 DFQATT, CDR2 SNEGSKA (reference sequence). The CDR3 loop spans 15 amino acids. V shed 4 bases and J shed 3 bases, with 19 bases lying between them.

Ten or more counts support this clonotype. The gene calls are TRBV20-1 and TRBJ2-7; 9 nucleotides agree with TRBD2. This CDR3 spans 15 amino acids. The germline V gene has CDR1 DFQATT and CDR2 SNEGSKA (reference sequence). V was clipped by 5 bases and J by 2 bases; unmatched bases: 10. The CDR3 region has the DNA TGCAGTGCTCTACCTGCTTCTAGCGGGGCCTACGAGCAGTACTTC. It translates to CSALPASSGAYEQYF.

Concerning this clonotype itself: A much larger clone is a single base away; this may be a read error. This rearrangement joins TRBV10-3 to TRBJ2-3, with TRBD2 identical over 9 bases. This CDR3 is 17 amino acids long. Germline CDR1 reads ENHRY; CDR2 reads SYGVKD. The CDR3 DNA is TGTGCCATCAGTGAACCGCGGGAGGGCCCTAGCACAGGTACGCAGTATTTT. Amino acids: CAISEPREGPSTGTQYF.

In its sample, this clonotype was seen many times. The chain recombines TRBV29-1 with TRBJ1-6; D unclear. Germline loops: CDR1 SQVTM, CDR2 ANQGSEA. The CDR3 consists of 15 residues. Trimming removed 2 bases from V and 6 bases from J, with 14 bases in between. CDR3 DNA sequence: TGCAGCGTTGAAAGTAAGACCCGCGGTAATTCACCCCTCCACTTT. It codes for CSVESKTRGNSPLHF.

Concerning this clonotype: Relative to the germline gene, one junction end is altered; a read error may explain this. The V and J genes are TRBV27 and TRBJ1-2; D is ambiguous. There are 12 residues in the CDR3. Germline loops: CDR1 MNHEY, CDR2 SMNVEV (reference sequence). The CDR3 reads CASSGGNYGYTF. In DNA form, the CDR3 reads TGCGCCAGCAGTGGAGGCAACTATGGCTACACCTTC.

This chain links TRBV20-1 with TRBJ2-1; D is uncertain. The CDR3 is 15 amino acids. Germline V gives CDR1 DFQATT, CDR2 SNEGSKA (reference sequence). V shed 3 bases and J shed 6 bases, with 18 bases lying between them. The CDR3 spells CSARGPLHGPNEQFF. CDR3 DNA sequence: TGCAGTGCTAGGGGCCCGTTACATGGACCCAATGAGCAGTTCTTC.

With respect to this clonotype: A much larger clonotype is one base distant, so this may be a read error. The J gene is TRBJ2-3, the V gene TRBV29-1; possibly TRBD2 for D (5 bases). Germline values: CDR1 SQVTM, CDR2 ANQGSEA. This CDR3 is 16 amino acids long. CDR3 coding DNA: TGCAGCGTTGCCTTAAGACCCATTTCTAGCAAAGATACGCAGTATTTT. This codes for CSVALRPISSKDTQYF.

This clonotype was seen a single time. This rearrangement joins TRBV6-2 or TRBV6-3 to TRBJ1-5, with 8 bases identical to TRBD1. Per germline, CDR1 MNHEY and CDR2 SVGEGT. The CDR3 runs to 16 residues. V lost 5 bases and J lost 1; bases outside the gene matches: 7. The CDR3 sequence: CASSADTGGSNQPQHF. The CDR3 coding sequence is TGTGCCAGCAGTGCCGATACAGGGGGGAGCAATCAGCCCCAGCATTTT.

This clonotype was counted between two and nine times. The rearrangement links TRBV2 to TRBJ2-2; the match to TRBD1 covers 8 bases. Germline CDR1 is SNHLY and CDR2 is FYNNEI. This CDR3 contains 15 residues. Trimming at V came to 2 bases and at J to 7 bases, leaving 6 bases not matched to a gene. As DNA, the CDR3 is TGTGCCAGCAGTGAAATATCAGGGGGCAACGGGGAGCTGTTTTTT. This translates into CASSEISGGNGELFF.

Notes on this clonotype: A much larger clone is a single base away; this may be a read error. V usage is TRBV11-2 and J usage is TRBJ1-3; D gene unclear. Germline values: CDR1 SGHAT, CDR2 FQNNGV. The CDR3 length is 18 residues. CDR3 DNA: TGTGCCAGCAGCTTAGATGGTAATGCGGTCCCCTCTGGAAACACCACATATTTT. Translated, it gives CASSLDGNAVPSGNTTYF.

This clonotype was seen many times. The V and J genes are TRBV28 and TRBJ1-5, with no clear D. Germline V lookup: CDR1 MDHEN, CDR2 SYDVKM. This CDR3 has 14 residues. The V and J ends lost 6 bases and 4 bases respectively, with 13 bases between them. The CDR3 sequence: CASRLVQGNQPQHF. For the CDR3, the DNA is TGTGCCAGCAGGCTGGTCCAAGGGAATCAGCCCCAGCATTTT.

This clonotype was observed many times. V gene TRBV7-6 combines with J gene TRBJ1-5; 7 bases map to TRBD1. Germline CDR1 and CDR2: SGHVS and FNYEAQ. With V trimmed by 0 bases and J by 4 bases, 0 bases remained unmatched. The CDR3 totals 14 residues. CDR3 in amino acids: CASSLAGQNQPQHF. The CDR3 DNA sequence: TGTGCCAGCAGCTTAGCGGGACAGAATCAGCCCCAGCATTTT.

On this clonotype itself: Mismatch with germline at one junction end may stem from a read error. The rearrangement links TRBV28 to TRBJ1-5; no reliable D call. This CDR3 region has 12 residues. Germline loops: CDR1 MDHEN, CDR2 SYDVKM. CDR3 sequence: CASWHSNQHQHF. For the CDR3, the DNA is TGTGCCAGCTGGCATAGCAATCAGCACCAGCATTTT.

This clonotype was seen at least ten times. The rearrangement uses TRBV28 and TRBJ2-1; D remains unclear. CDR1 is MDHEN, CDR2 SYDVKM, per germline. CDR3 size: 15 residues. Between the trimmed V and J ends, which lost 1 base and 5 bases, there was a span of 12 bases. This CDR3 reads CASSLSGVVDNEQFF. The CDR3 DNA reads TGTGCCAGCAGTTTATCTGGGGTGGTAGACAATGAGCAGTTCTTC.

The rearrangement links TRBV6-2 or TRBV6-3 to TRBJ1-2; D remains ambiguous. Looked up from germline, CDR1 is MNHEY and CDR2 is SVGEGT. This CDR3 comprises 16 residues. V lost 6 bases and J 8 bases, leaving 25 bases between the germline ends. The CDR3 reads CASRPTGTRRSGGYTF. The CDR3 bases are TGTGCCAGCAGGCCCACCGGAACCCGCCGATCGGGCGGCTACACCTTC.

About this clonotype itself: One junction end disagrees with the germline gene, perhaps due to a read error. The chain is built from TRBV6-1 and TRBJ2-7; 7 nucleotides line up with TRBD1. CDR3 length equals 11 residues. Germline CDR1 reads MNHNS; CDR2 reads SASEGT. The CDR3 is CSSAGGREQYF. Here the CDR3 DNA reads TGTTCCAGTGCAGGGGGACGCGAGCAGTACTTC.